In this sample, the clone carrying this TCR beta chain turned up once. Authors' data handling: Amplification of reference gene primers provided the estimated nucleated cell counts. Produced via immunoSEQ multiplex PCR; TCRdb's table is partial and in-frame only. The V and J calls and the clone size are those of that table, but D and trimming were determined from the DNA. The data hold some 150,000 clones, with roughly nine tenths observed a single time. This entry is derived from a study of blood T cell repertoires in COVID-19. About the research overall: Acute and convalescent COVID-19 samples came from the United States, Italy and Spain. T cells, B-cell-depleted T cells, or PBMCs provided the cDNA or gDNA that served as material.

J was trimmed by 8 bases and V by 4 bases; bases with no gene match: 12. Germline V gene lookup returns CDR1 SGHRS and CDR2 YFSETQ. This CDR3 is 16 amino acids long. V gene TRBV5-1 combines with J gene TRBJ1-4; TRBD1 matches at 9 bases. Sequenced input: peripheral blood. The sequence was collected from a human donor in a cohort sampled during active COVID-19. CDR3 residues: CASSKGQGGIGEKLFF. The CDR3 region has the DNA TGCGCCAGCAGCAAGGGACAGGGAGGGATAGGAGAAAAACTGTTTTTT.